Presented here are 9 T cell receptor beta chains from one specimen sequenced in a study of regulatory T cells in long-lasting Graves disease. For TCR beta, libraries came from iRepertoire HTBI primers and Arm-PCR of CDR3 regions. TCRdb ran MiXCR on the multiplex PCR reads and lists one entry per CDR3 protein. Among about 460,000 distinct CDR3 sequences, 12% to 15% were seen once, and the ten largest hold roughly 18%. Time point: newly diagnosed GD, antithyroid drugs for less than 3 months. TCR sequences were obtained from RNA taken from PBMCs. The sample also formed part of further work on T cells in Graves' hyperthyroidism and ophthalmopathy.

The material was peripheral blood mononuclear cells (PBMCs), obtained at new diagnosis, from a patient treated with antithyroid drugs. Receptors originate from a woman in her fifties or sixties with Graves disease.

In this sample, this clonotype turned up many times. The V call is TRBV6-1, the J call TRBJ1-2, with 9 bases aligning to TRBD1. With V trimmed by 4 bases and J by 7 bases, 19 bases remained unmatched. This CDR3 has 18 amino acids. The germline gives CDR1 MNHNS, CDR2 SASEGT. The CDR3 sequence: CASSVPPGQGTQSRGYTF. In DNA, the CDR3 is TGTGCCAGCAGTGTACCTCCGGGACAGGGAACCCAATCCCGTGGCTACACCTTC.

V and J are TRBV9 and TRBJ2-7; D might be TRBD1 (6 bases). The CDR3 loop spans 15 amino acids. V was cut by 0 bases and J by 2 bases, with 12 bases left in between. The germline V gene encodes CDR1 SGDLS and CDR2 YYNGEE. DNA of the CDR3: TGTGCCAGCAGCGTAGGGTGGGACATCACCTACGAGCAGTACTTC. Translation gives CASSVGWDITYEQYF.

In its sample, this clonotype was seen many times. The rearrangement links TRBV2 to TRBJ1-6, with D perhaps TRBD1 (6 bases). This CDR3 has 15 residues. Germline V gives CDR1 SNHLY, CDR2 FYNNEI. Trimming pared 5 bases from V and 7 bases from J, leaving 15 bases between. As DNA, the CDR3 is TGTGCCAGCAGTCAACAGGGTTTTGCCAATTCACCCCTCCACTTT. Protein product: CASSQQGFANSPLHF.

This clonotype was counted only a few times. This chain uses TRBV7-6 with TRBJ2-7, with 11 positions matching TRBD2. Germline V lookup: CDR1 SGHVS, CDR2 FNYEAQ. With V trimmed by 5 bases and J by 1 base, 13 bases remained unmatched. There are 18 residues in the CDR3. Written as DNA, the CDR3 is TGTGCCAGCAGCCCCGGAGGGCTAGCGGGAGGTTTATCCTACGAGCAGTACTTC. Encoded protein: CASSPGGLAGGLSYEQYF.

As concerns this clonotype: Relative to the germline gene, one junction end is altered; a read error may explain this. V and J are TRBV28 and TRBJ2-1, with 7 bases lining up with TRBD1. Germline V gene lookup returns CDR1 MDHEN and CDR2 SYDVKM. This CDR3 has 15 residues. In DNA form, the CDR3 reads TGTGCCAGCAGTTTAACAGGGGAACTGTACAATGAGCAGTCCTTC. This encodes CASSLTGELYNEQSF.

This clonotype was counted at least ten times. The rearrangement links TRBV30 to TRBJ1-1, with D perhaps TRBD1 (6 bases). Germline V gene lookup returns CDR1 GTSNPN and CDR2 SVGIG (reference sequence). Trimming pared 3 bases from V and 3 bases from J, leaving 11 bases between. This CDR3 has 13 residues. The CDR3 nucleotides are TGTGCCTGGAGGACGGGGGGCTACACTGAAGCTTTCTTT. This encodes CAWRTGGYTEAFF.

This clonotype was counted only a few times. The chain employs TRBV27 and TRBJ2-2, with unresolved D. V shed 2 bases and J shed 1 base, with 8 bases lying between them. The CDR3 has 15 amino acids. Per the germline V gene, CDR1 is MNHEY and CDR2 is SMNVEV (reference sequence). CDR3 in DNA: TGTGCCAGCAGTTTAATCGCAGGGAACACCGGGGAGCTGTTTTTT. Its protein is CASSLIAGNTGELFF.

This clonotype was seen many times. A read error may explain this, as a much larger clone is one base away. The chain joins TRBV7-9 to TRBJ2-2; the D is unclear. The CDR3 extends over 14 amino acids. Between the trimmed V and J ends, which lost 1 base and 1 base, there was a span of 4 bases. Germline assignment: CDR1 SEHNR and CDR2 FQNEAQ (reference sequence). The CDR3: CASSLEGNTGELFF. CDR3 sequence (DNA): TGTGCCAGCAGCTTAGAGGGGAACACCGGGGAGCTGTTTTTT.

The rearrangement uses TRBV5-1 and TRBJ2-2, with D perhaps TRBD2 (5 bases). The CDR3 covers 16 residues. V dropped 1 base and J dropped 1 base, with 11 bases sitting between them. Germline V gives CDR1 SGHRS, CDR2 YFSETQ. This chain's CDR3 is CASSLSGIGNTGELFF. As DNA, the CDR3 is TGCGCCAGCAGCTTGTCGGGGATAGGGAACACCGGGGAGCTGTTTTTT.